Here is one T cell receptor (beta chain) with its context. The antigen is unknown. This entry comes from a study of lymphopenia after photon versus proton radiotherapy. This table comes from immunoSEQ multiplex PCR, and its TCRdb copy is limited to in-frame clones, with some not included. This sample has some 64,000 clones, with 87% found just once. Points from the study as a whole: Oligoclonal CD8+ Temra expansion after nadir drove photon patients' diversity drop. In patients who died, overall survival fell as post-nadir TCR diversity dropped more. Proton therapy kept repertoires fairly stable, unlike photons, which gained effector/memory cells.

The germline gives CDR1 KGHSH, CDR2 LQKENI. CDR3 length: 17 residues. V lost 3 bases and J lost 0; bases outside the gene matches: 7. The TCR was taken from an elderly man with esophageal cancer. This specimen was peripheral blood, taken from a patient treated with proton-based radiotherapy. The chain links TRBV18 to TRBJ1-3, with 8 nucleotides matching TRBD1. The CDR3 nucleotides read TGTGCCAGCTCACCTACTGACAGGGGAAGCTCTGGAAACACCATATATTTT. Its protein is CASSPTDRGSSGNTIYF.